This T cell receptor (beta chain) derives from a study of OX40 agonist ivuxolimab in advanced cancers. On the study more broadly: The study reported partial responses in three patients: one hepatocellular carcinoma, two cutaneous melanoma. Study outcomes and limitations: Within 6 weeks, CD4+ and CD8+ blood T cells expanded clonally at 0.1 to 3.0 mg/kg.

Comments on this clone: What it recognizes is unknown.

J lost 3 bases, V lost 4 bases, and 9 bases had no gene match. The germline V gene has CDR1 SGHNT and CDR2 YYREEE (reference sequence). CDR3 length: 15 residues. Only in-frame clones appear in the TCRdb table, and some are missing; sequencing was by immunoSEQ multiplex PCR. The data show approximately 57,000 clones, approximately 91% seen once. This chain links TRBV5-4 with TRBJ1-2; 7 nucleotides match TRBD1. The sequencing used CD4+ or CD8+ T cells sorted from blood, collected in a trial of the OX40 agonist ivuxolimab. The receptor was derived from an adult with an advanced solid tumor such as melanoma, head and neck, liver or kidney cancer. The CDR3 sequence: CASSPPGQGDYGYTF. In DNA, the CDR3 is TGTGCCAGCAGCCCCCCTGGGCAGGGGGACTATGGCTACACCTTC.